The 9 T cell receptor beta chains reported below all come from one sample, sequenced in a study of tumor-infiltrating lymphocytes in oesophageal squamous cell carcinoma (TCRdb year 2016). Libraries came from PCR. TCRdb shows the sequencer as Illumina HiSeq 2000. Starting from the raw public reads, TCRdb applied fastp trimming at Q25, assembled clones with MiXCR and retained in-frame beta chains. CDR3 protein duplicates are merged, each entry listing the most common genes and DNA. The sample yields 15,000 to 20,000 distinct CDR3 sequences; around 40% were counted once. The ten largest clones take up under 20% of the sample. Specimen: normal esophageal tissue next to the tumor. Every receptor here comes from a female donor with esophageal squamous cell carcinoma.

Concerning this clonotype: One end of the junction does not line up with germline, which may come from a read error. J is TRBJ2-7 and V is TRBV7-7; a possible D gene is TRBD1 (6 bases). CDR1 and CDR2 from the germline V gene are SSHAT and FNYEAQ (reference sequence). The CDR3 runs 15 residues. CDR3 protein: CASSLFFAGENEQYF. CDR3 bases: TGTGCTAGCAGCTTATTTTTTGCAGGGGAAAATGAGCAGTACTTC.

About this clonotype: The CDR3 does not close with the conserved phenylalanine or tryptophan, likely indicating a read error. The DNA is left out, because the CDR3 cannot be placed on it with certainty; the CDR3 is given as TCRdb lists it. V is TRBV7-2 and J is TRBJ1-1; the table's D call TRBD1 went unverified against the DNA. Per the germline V gene, CDR1 is SGHTA and CDR2 is FQGNSA. Counting both end residues, the CDR3 totals 17 amino acids. CDR3 loop: CASSFRRDNKYEQYFGQ.

The chain employs TRBV19 and TRBJ2-7, with 13 bases that match TRBD2. The CDR3 totals 15 residues. Germline V gene lookup returns CDR1 LNHDA and CDR2 SQIVND (reference sequence). J was trimmed by 6 bases and V by 5 bases; bases with no gene match: 7. CDR3 nucleotides: TGTGCCAGTAGTCTCGGGACTAGCGGGAACAGCGAGCAGTACTTC. It translates to CASSLGTSGNSEQYF. Variable domain in full (rest from reference TRBV19 and TRBJ2-7): DGGITQSPKYLFRKEGQNVTLSCEQNLNHDAMYWYRQDPGQGLRLIYYSQIVNDFQKGDIAEGYSVSREKKESFPLTVTSAQKNPTAFYLCASSLGTSGNSEQYFGPGTRLTVT.

This clonotype is termed medium-sized. CDR3: CASSLAGATETQYF. CDR3 DNA: TGTGCCAGCAGTTTAGCGGGAGCCACAGAGACCCAGTACTTC. The genes are TRBV12-3 or TRBV12-4 and TRBJ2-5, with D possibly TRBD2 on 5 matching bases. The CDR3 is 14 amino acids. Trimming left V 0 bases short and J 4 bases short, with 9 bases between.

The chain uses TRBV7-3 and TRBJ2-7, with D uncertain. Matching the DNA end better, TRBJ2-5 makes the J call doubtful. From germline, CDR1 is SGHTA and CDR2 FQGTGA. The CDR3 has 14 residues. CDR3 coding DNA: TGTGCCAGCAGCTTAATGTCCGGGTGGGGGACCCAGTACTTC. Translated: CASSLMSGWGTQYF.

The sample holds a few counts of this clonotype. The rearrangement links TRBV27 to TRBJ2-3, with D tentatively TRBD1 or TRBD2 (5 bases each). The assigned J gene may be wrong: the sequence end matches TRBJ2-1 better. The length of the CDR3 is 13 residues. Germline V lookup: CDR1 MNHEY, CDR2 SMNVEV (reference sequence). The CDR3 sequence: CASSPGPGGEQFF. CDR3 bases: TGTGCCAGCAGTCCGGGACCTGGGGGTGAGCAGTTCTTC.

The CDR3 spells CASSFSSGSYNEQFF. CDR3 nucleotide sequence: TGTGCCAGCAGCTTTAGTAGCGGGTCCTACAATGAGCAGTTCTTC. V is TRBV7-2 and J is TRBJ2-1; 7 bases are shared with TRBD2. V gave up 3 bases and J gave up 1 base; unmatched junction bases: 3. Germline V CDR1 and CDR2: SGHTA, FQGNSA. This CDR3 is 15 amino acids long.

This clonotype was detected once. A much larger clone is a single base away; this may be a read error. J is TRBJ2-1 and V is TRBV7-9, with 7 bases aligning to TRBD2. CDR1 is SEHNR and CDR2 is FQNEAQ in the germline V gene (reference sequence). This CDR3 contains 13 residues. V lost 7 bases to trimming and J lost 13 bases; unmatched junction nucleotides: 13. The CDR3 coding sequence is TGTGCCAGCACTTTTACGGGGGGAGAGACCCAGTTCTTC. This codes for CASTFTGGETQFF.

This clonotype appeared a single time. The chain employs TRBV7-9 and TRBJ2-7; 12 positions match TRBD2. There are 15 residues in the CDR3. Trimming at V came to 5 bases and at J to 7 bases, leaving 9 bases not matched to a gene. CDR1 is SEHNR and CDR2 is FQNEAQ in the germline V gene (reference sequence). The CDR3 sequence is CASSRTSGESNEQYF. The CDR3 DNA sequence: TGTGCCAGCAGCCGGACTAGCGGGGAGAGTAATGAGCAGTACTTC.